The 30 T cell receptor beta chains given below trace back to one sample, sequenced in a study of T cell repertoires in cytomegalovirus infection. TCRdb re-called the reads with MiXCR, one entry per CDR3 protein. The sample carries some 390,000 distinct CDR3 sequences, approximately 18% recorded once. The sample taken for sequencing was PBMCs. These receptor sequences come from a human donor in good health (CMV status not recorded). Some clones in this sample may be carry-over from other donors' samples.

This clonotype came up a few times. V gene TRBV4-3 combines with J gene TRBJ2-1; 7 nucleotides line up with TRBD2. Germline CDR1 is LGHNA and CDR2 is YSLEER. V was pared by 0 bases and J by 7 bases, with 9 bases of the junction left unmatched. The CDR3 loop spans 16 amino acids. The CDR3 is CASSQDPTGGVNEQFF. CDR3 sequence (DNA): TGCGCCAGCAGCCAAGATCCGACGGGGGGAGTGAATGAGCAGTTCTTC.

This clonotype was detected a few times. The chain combines TRBV20-1 with TRBJ1-6, with D tentatively TRBD1 (5 bases). Trimming removed 0 bases from V and 0 bases from J, with 9 bases in between. This CDR3 comprises 16 residues. Germline V gene data show CDR1 as DFQATT and CDR2 as SNEGSKA (reference sequence). CDR3 sequence: CSARDGGSSYNSPLHF. CDR3 coding DNA: TGCAGTGCTAGAGATGGGGGTAGCTCCTATAATTCACCCCTCCACTTT.

In its sample, this clonotype was seen a few times. The V and J genes are TRBV12-3 or TRBV12-4 and TRBJ1-3; tentatively, D is TRBD1 (5 bases). The germline V and J ends were trimmed by 7 bases and 6 bases, with 19 bases remaining between them. The CDR3 loop spans 15 amino acids. The CDR3 loop is CASNRRGSGLNTIYF. The CDR3 DNA follows: TGTGCCAGCAACCGACGGGGCTCCGGTTTAAACACCATATATTTT.

The chain couples TRBV20-1 to TRBJ2-3; a possible D gene is TRBD1 (6 bases). The CDR3 is 14 amino acids. Trimming took off 3 bases at V and 4 bases at J, with 14 bases between the two ends. CDR1 is DFQATT, CDR2 SNEGSKA, per germline (reference sequence). Written as DNA, the CDR3 is TGCAGTGCTAGGGAACAGGGTCGCGCAGATACGCAGTATTTT. Translated, it gives CSAREQGRADTQYF.

The V gene is TRBV7-9, the J gene TRBJ1-1; D remains unclear. Germline V lookup: CDR1 SEHNR, CDR2 FQNEAQ (reference sequence). The V end was cut by 4 bases, the J end by 8 bases, with 14 bases between. The CDR3 runs 13 residues. CDR3 DNA: TGTGCCAGCAGCTCCCAGGAGGCATCAGAAGCTTTCTTT. Residues: CASSSQEASEAFF. The whole variable domain, remainder taken from reference TRBV7-9 and TRBJ1-1, is DTGVSQNPRHKITKRGQNVTFRCDPISEHNRLYWYRQTLGQGPEFLTYFQNEAQLEKSRLLSDRFSAERPKGSFSTLEIQRTEQGDSAMYLCASSSQEASEAFFGQGTRLTVV.

This clonotype was picked up many times. The V and J genes are TRBV7-7 and TRBJ2-3; D is ambiguous. Germline values: CDR1 SSHAT, CDR2 FNYEAQ (reference sequence). Trimming left V 4 bases short and J 6 bases short, with 11 bases between. The CDR3 totals 13 residues. CDR3 sequence: CASSYAYGDTQYF. CDR3 sequence (DNA): TGTGCCAGCAGCTATGCTTACGGCGATACGCAGTATTTT.

Of note for this clonotype: A read error is likely, as this CDR3 ends without the conserved phenylalanine or tryptophan. The chain employs TRBV7-9 and TRBJ1-1; D not resolved. V lost 3 bases, J lost 6 bases, and 8 bases lay in between. This CDR3 is 12 amino acids long. CDR1 is SEHNR, CDR2 FQNEAQ, per germline (reference sequence). The chain's CDR3 is CASSLAMAEAFL. The CDR3 DNA reads TGTGCCAGCAGCTTGGCGATGGCTGAAGCTTTCCTT.

This chain connects TRBV6-2 or TRBV6-3 to TRBJ1-6; a weak D match, TRBD1 (5 bases). The CDR3 is 13 residues long. CDR1 MNHEY and CDR2 SVGEGT come from the germline V gene. V gave up 5 bases and J gave up 8 bases, with 10 bases separating them. CDR3 in DNA: TGTGCCAGCAGTCCTCTGGGGGATTCACCCCTCCACTTT. It encodes CASSPLGDSPLHF.

The chain joins TRBV24-1 to TRBJ1-3, with 7 bases fitting TRBD1. This CDR3 has 18 amino acids. With V trimmed by 5 bases and J by 0 bases, 12 bases remained unmatched. The V gene's germline CDR1 is KGHDR and CDR2 SFDVKD. CDR3 loop: CATSVTPGQPYSGNTIYF. The CDR3 coding sequence is TGTGCCACCAGTGTCACACCGGGACAGCCATACTCTGGAAACACCATATATTTT.

In its sample, this clonotype was seen a few times. The J gene is TRBJ1-2, the V gene TRBV5-5; D uncertain. The V end was cut by 3 bases, the J end by 5 bases, with 11 bases between. This CDR3 region has 13 residues. Looked up from germline, CDR1 is SGHKS and CDR2 is YYEKEE (reference sequence). Written as DNA, the CDR3 is TGTGCCAGCAGCTCAGGTGCTGGGTATGGCTACACCTTC. Its translation is CASSSGAGYGYTF.

In this sample, this clonotype turned up many times. The J gene is TRBJ1-5, the V gene TRBV6-1; D is unresolved. The V end lost 6 bases, the J end lost 2 bases, and 14 bases lay between the germline ends. This CDR3 has 15 amino acids. Germline V gene sequence: CDR1 MNHNS, CDR2 SASEGT. The CDR3 region has the DNA TGTGCCAGCAGCCCTCTAAGCGCAGGCAATCAGCCCCAGCATTTT. Translated, it gives CASSPLSAGNQPQHF.

This clonotype was detected many times. V and J are TRBV7-2 and TRBJ1-6; D unclear. Trimming took 1 base from V and 8 from J, leaving 6 bases between them. This CDR3 is built from 13 residues. The V gene's germline CDR1 is SGHTA and CDR2 FQGNSA. CDR3 nucleotides: TGTGCCAGCAGCTTAGACACGGATTCACCCCTCCACTTT. Encoded protein: CASSLDTDSPLHF. The whole variable domain, filled in from reference TRBV7-2 and TRBJ1-6, reads GAGVSQSPSNKVTEKGKDVELRCDPISGHTALYWYRQSLGQGLEFLIYFQGNSAPDKSGLPSDRFSAERTGGSVSTLTIQRTQQEDSAVYLCASSLDTDSPLHFGNGTRLTVT.

This clonotype was recorded a few times. The V and J genes are TRBV6-5 and TRBJ2-2; perhaps TRBD2 as D (5 bases). Per germline, CDR1 MNHEY and CDR2 SVGAGI. V was shortened by 5 bases and J by 8 bases, with 9 bases between the two germline ends. The CDR3 covers 12 residues. The CDR3 loop is CASSRSGGELFF. The CDR3 nucleotides read TGTGCCAGCAGTCGCTCGGGAGGGGAGCTGTTTTTT.

There are many counts of this clonotype. The rearrangement joins TRBV11-3 to TRBJ2-2; the D is unclear. The CDR3 loop spans 14 amino acids. The germline CDR1 and CDR2 sequences are SGHNT and YENEEA. V was cut by 2 bases and J by 4 bases, with 8 bases left in between. CDR3 residues: CASSLTSITGELFF. The CDR3 nucleotides are TGTGCCAGCAGCTTAACCAGCATCACCGGGGAGCTGTTTTTT.

The sample holds a few counts of this clonotype. The V call is TRBV7-2, the J call TRBJ2-7; D not certain. The CDR3 spans 16 residues. Per the germline V gene, CDR1 is SGHTA and CDR2 is FQGNSA. The V end lost 3 bases, the J end lost 3 bases, and 18 bases lay between the germline ends. CDR3 coding DNA: TGTGCCAGCAGCTTGACCCCGCCAGGCTCCATCTACGAGCAGTACTTC. As protein: CASSLTPPGSIYEQYF.

This clonotype appeared a few times. V and J are TRBV18 and TRBJ1-2, with D perhaps TRBD1 (5 bases). The V gene lost 5 bases and the J gene lost 7 bases, with 17 bases spanning the gap. Per the germline V gene, CDR1 is KGHSH and CDR2 is LQKENI. The CDR3 loop spans 14 amino acids. CDR3 residues: CASSSGLTPPGYTF. As DNA, the CDR3 is TGTGCCAGCTCATCGGGACTCACACCCCCTGGCTACACCTTC.

The rearrangement joins TRBV2 to TRBJ2-7; the D gene is possibly TRBD2 (6 bases). Trimming cost V 2 bases and J 6 bases, with 17 bases left between them. The CDR3 totals 15 residues. The germline CDR1 and CDR2 sequences are SNHLY and FYNNEI. The CDR3 sequence is CASSELGGDSGEQYF. Here the CDR3 DNA reads TGTGCCAGCAGTGAACTCGGAGGGGATTCGGGCGAGCAGTACTTC.

The chain recombines TRBV5-1 with TRBJ1-1; 7 positions agree with TRBD1. Trimming cost V 4 bases and J 5 bases; bases outside gene matches: 14. Germline CDR1 is SGHRS and CDR2 is YFSETQ. The CDR3 contains 16 residues. The CDR3 loop is CASSGPGEGAETEAFF. For the CDR3, the DNA is TGCGCCAGCAGCGGGCCGGGGGAGGGGGCAGAGACTGAAGCTTTCTTT.

The sample holds a few counts of this clonotype. The chain employs TRBV20-1 and TRBJ2-3; 8 bases match TRBD2. This CDR3 is 15 amino acids long. Trimming cost V 3 bases and J 2 bases; bases outside gene matches: 7. Germline V lookup: CDR1 DFQATT, CDR2 SNEGSKA (reference sequence). The CDR3 sequence is CSASLAAGATDTQYF. For the CDR3, the DNA is TGCAGTGCTAGTCTTGCAGCGGGAGCCACAGATACGCAGTATTTT.

The chain combines TRBV5-1 with TRBJ2-2, with D maybe TRBD2 (5 bases). There are 15 residues in the CDR3. Trimming took off 4 bases at V and 4 bases at J, with 14 bases between the two ends. Germline V gene lookup returns CDR1 SGHRS and CDR2 YFSETQ. The CDR3 DNA reads TGCGCCAGCAGCCCTACGGGGTACGGCACCGGGGAGCTGTTTTTT. Protein product: CASSPTGYGTGELFF.

The V and J genes are TRBV10-2 and TRBJ2-7; maybe TRBD2 (5 bases). The CDR3 has 13 amino acids. CDR1 WSHSY and CDR2 SAAADI come from the germline V gene. V was shortened by 6 bases and J by 2 bases, with 11 bases between the two germline ends. The DNA for the CDR3 is TGCGCCAGCAGACGCAGCGGCCCCTACGAGCAGTACTTC. This translates into CASRRSGPYEQYF.

The gene calls are TRBV12-3 or TRBV12-4 and TRBJ1-1, with D perhaps TRBD1 (5 bases). With 6 bases removed from V and 7 bases from J, the gap between germline ends came to 18 bases. The CDR3 has 14 amino acids. Written as DNA, the CDR3 is TGTGCCAGCAGCAATCCACCCCTGACAGATGAAGCTTTCTTT. Amino acids: CASSNPPLTDEAFF.

The chain carries TRBV6-5 and TRBJ1-1; tentative D call: TRBD1 (5 bases). The germline V gene encodes CDR1 MNHEY and CDR2 SVGAGI. This CDR3 has 13 residues. V was cut by 8 bases and J by 3 bases, with 13 bases left in between. In DNA, the CDR3 is TGTGCCAGCCGGGGGGGACGGTACACTGAAGCTTTCTTT. It codes for CASRGGRYTEAFF.

The genes are TRBV10-3 and TRBJ1-2; D remains ambiguous. Germline V gives CDR1 ENHRY, CDR2 SYGVKD. The CDR3 runs 15 residues. V lost 7 bases to trimming and J lost 0 bases, with 15 bases between them. The CDR3 spells CAITERTGSNYGYTF. DNA for the CDR3: TGTGCCATCACCGAAAGGACGGGATCTAACTATGGCTACACCTTC.

The chain employs TRBV28 and TRBJ1-5, with D maybe TRBD1 (5 bases). CDR1 is MDHEN and CDR2 is SYDVKM in the germline V gene. Trimming shortened V by 7 bases and J by 5 bases, and 18 bases separated the two germline ends. The CDR3 covers 15 residues. CDR3 sequence (DNA): TGTGCCAGCAATCCCCGTGGGGGAGGACATCAGCCCCAGCATTTT. Translated: CASNPRGGGHQPQHF.

The V and J genes are TRBV2 and TRBJ2-7; 7 nucleotides align to TRBD2. CDR3 length: 19 amino acids. Trimming cost V 7 bases and J 4 bases; bases outside gene matches: 25. The germline V gene encodes CDR1 SNHLY and CDR2 FYNNEI. The CDR3 DNA follows: TGTGCCAGCAACCAAGGGTTCCTGGGGCTAGCGGAGGCCCTTTACGAGCAGTACTTC. Protein sequence: CASNQGFLGLAEALYEQYF.

This clonotype was recorded many times. V and J are TRBV7-6 and TRBJ2-1; 13 nucleotides match TRBD2. Trimming at V came to 5 bases and at J to 3 bases, leaving 7 bases not matched to a gene. The CDR3 has 17 amino acids. Germline lookup yields CDR1 SGHVS and CDR2 FNYEAQ. CDR3 protein: CASSPGTSGKFYNEQFF. The DNA of the CDR3 is TGTGCCAGCAGCCCTGGGACTAGCGGGAAGTTCTACAATGAGCAGTTCTTC.

This clonotype was recorded a few times. CDR3 coding DNA: TGTGCCAGCAGGCCCGCCGGGGGACAGGGGCCGGGGGAGCAGTACTTC. Translated: CASRPAGGQGPGEQYF. This rearrangement joins TRBV2 to TRBJ2-7; 10 bases fit TRBD1. Germline V gives CDR1 SNHLY, CDR2 FYNNEI. CDR3 length: 16 amino acids. V shed 6 bases and J 7 bases; nucleotides not matched to a gene: 15.

This clonotype was seen at least ten times. This chain joins TRBV12-3 or TRBV12-4 and TRBJ2-5; no reliable D call. Trimming stripped 7 bases from V and 5 bases from J, with 11 bases between. The CDR3 extends over 12 amino acids. This CDR3 is CASTIGRETQYF. CDR3 nucleotides: TGTGCCAGCACGATTGGGCGGGAGACCCAGTACTTC.

There are a few counts of this clonotype. This chain joins TRBV5-4 and TRBJ2-7; 14 positions match TRBD2. V gave up 5 bases and J gave up 7 bases; unmatched junction bases: 11. The CDR3 sequence is 16 residues long. Germline V gene lookup returns CDR1 SGHNT and CDR2 YYREEE (reference sequence). The CDR3, as DNA: TGTGCCAGCAGTTTAACGTCCGGGACTAGCGGGAGAGAGCAGTACTTC. It encodes CASSLTSGTSGREQYF. Full variable domain (missing parts from reference TRBV5-4 and TRBJ2-7): ETGVTQSPTHLIKTRGQQVTLRCSSQSGHNTVSWYQQALGQGPQFIFQYYREEENGRGNFPPRFSGLQFPNYSSELNVNALELDDSALYLCASSLTSGTSGREQYFGPGTRLTVT.